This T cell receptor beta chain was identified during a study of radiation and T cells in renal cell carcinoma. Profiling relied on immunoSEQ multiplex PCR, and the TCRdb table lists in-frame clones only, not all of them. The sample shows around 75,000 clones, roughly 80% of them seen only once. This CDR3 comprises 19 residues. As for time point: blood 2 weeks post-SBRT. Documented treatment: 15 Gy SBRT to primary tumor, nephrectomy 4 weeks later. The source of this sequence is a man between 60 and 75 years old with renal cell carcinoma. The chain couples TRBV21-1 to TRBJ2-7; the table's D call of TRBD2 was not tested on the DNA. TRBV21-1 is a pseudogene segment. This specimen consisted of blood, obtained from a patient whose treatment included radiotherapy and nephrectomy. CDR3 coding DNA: TGTGCCAGCAGCAAAGGGGGGGCTAGCGGGAGCTCCTCCCCCTACGAGCAGTACTTC. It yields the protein CASSKGGASGSSSPYEQYF.